This section outlines one T cell receptor (beta chain) sequence together with its context. Its antigen is as yet unknown. The data belong to a study of identifying expanded T cells in peripheral blood. Study-wide results and caveats: Roughly 1.2 clones differed between technical replicates, versus about 16 and 19 over time. Across healthy donors, higher total template counts meant significantly greater approximately two-week count variance.

No infections or other immune events were documented during collection. Trimming cost V 4 bases and J 6 bases; bases outside gene matches: 10. Germline CDR1 is SGHRS and CDR2 is YFSETQ. This CDR3 has 16 amino acids. Profiling relied on immunoSEQ multiplex PCR, and the TCRdb table lists in-frame clones only, not all of them. The data contain about 80,000 clones, 85% to 90% of them singletons. This receptor was taken from a person aged 18 to 75 in good health. The source material was blood. The chain joins TRBV5-1 to TRBJ2-1; 10 nucleotides line up with TRBD1. The CDR3 DNA is TGCGCCAGCAGCCTCACCGGGACAGGGGTGGGCAATGAGCAGTTCTTC. It translates to CASSLTGTGVGNEQFF.